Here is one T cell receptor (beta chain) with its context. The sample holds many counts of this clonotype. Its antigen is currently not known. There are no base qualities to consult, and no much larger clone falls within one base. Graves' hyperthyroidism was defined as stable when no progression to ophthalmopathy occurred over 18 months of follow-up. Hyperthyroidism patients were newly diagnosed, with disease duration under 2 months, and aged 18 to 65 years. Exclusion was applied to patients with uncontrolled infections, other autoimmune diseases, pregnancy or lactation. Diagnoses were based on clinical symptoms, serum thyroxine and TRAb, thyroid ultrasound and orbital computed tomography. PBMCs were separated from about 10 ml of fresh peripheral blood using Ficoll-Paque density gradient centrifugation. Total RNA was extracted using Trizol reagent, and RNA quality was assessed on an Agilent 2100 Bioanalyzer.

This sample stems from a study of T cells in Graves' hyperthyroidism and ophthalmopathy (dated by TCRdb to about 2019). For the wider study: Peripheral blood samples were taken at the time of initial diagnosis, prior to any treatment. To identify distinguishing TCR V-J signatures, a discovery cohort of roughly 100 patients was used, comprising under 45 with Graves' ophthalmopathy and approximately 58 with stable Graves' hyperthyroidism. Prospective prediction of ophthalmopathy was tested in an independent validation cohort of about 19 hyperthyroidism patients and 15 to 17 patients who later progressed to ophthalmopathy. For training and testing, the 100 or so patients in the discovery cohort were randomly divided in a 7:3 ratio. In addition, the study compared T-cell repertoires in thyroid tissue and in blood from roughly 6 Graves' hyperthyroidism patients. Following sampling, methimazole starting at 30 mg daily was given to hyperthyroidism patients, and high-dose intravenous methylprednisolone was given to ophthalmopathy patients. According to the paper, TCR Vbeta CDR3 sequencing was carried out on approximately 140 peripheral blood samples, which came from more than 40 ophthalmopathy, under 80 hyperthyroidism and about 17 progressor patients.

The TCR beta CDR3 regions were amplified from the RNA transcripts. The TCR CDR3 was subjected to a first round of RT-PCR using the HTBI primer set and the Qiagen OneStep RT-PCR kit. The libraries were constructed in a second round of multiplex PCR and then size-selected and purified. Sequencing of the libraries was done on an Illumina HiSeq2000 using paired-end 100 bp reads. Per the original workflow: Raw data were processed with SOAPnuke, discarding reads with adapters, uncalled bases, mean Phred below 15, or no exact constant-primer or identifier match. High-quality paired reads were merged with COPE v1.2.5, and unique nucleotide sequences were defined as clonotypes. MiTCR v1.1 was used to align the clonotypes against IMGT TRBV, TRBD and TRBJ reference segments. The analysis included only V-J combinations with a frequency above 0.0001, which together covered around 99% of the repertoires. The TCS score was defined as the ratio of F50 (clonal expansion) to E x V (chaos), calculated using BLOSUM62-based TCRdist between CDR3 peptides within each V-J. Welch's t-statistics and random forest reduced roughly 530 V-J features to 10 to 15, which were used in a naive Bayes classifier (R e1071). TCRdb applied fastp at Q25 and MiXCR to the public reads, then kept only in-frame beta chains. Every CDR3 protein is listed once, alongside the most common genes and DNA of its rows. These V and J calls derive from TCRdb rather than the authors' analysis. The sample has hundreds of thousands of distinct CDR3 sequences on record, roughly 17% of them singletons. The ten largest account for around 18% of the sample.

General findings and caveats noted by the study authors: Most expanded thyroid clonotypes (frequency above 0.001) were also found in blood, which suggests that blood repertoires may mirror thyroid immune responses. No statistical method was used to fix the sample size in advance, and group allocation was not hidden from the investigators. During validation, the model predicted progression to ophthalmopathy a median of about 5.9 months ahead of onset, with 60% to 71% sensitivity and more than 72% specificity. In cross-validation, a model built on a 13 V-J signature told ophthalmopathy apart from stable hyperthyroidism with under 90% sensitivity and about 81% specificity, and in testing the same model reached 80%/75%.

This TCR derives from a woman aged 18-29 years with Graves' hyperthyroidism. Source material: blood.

The base sequence is TGTGCCAGCATTCCCGAGGGGTATCGGAACACTGAAGCTTTCTTT. Translated, this is CASIPEGYRNTEAFF. The chain is encoded by TRBV12-3 or TRBV12-4 joined to TRBJ1-1; D gene: possibly TRBD1, on 5 matching bases. Spanning cysteine to phenylalanine, the CDR3 consists of 15 amino acids. Of the read, only the CDR3 DNA is kept; its 45 bases are in frame from base 1. The trim is 7 bases for V and 1 base for J, with a gap of 16 bases between the germline ends.